This T cell receptor beta chain was recovered during a study of blood T cells in healthy people across ages. The CDR3 extends over 15 amino acids. The V segment lost 1 base and the J segment 9 bases; nucleotides outside the gene matches: 6. Germline CDR1 and CDR2: SGHNT and YENEEA. A J-beta primer mix and a sample-barcoded 5' primer were used in a second PCR of about 7 to 12 cycles. Each CDR3 protein is one row after TCRdb ran MiXCR on the 5' RACE reads. The table records approximately 800,000 distinct CDR3 sequences, 58% of them present only once. The sequenced sample was blood. The rearrangement uses TRBV11-3 and TRBJ2-1; 10 nucleotides line up with TRBD1. The receptor comes from a young man in good health. CDR3: CASSLGDRGIGEQFF. The CDR3 region has the DNA TGTGCCAGCAGCTTAGGGGACAGGGGTATCGGTGAGCAGTTCTTC.